The present entry profiles one T cell receptor (beta chain) with its context. This sample was taken from a study of blood T cell repertoires in COVID-19. At the level of the study: Sources were T cells, B-cell-depleted T cells, or PBMCs; the material itself was cDNA or gDNA.

TCRdb's copy holds only in-frame clones and misses some; the assay was immunoSEQ multiplex PCR. The sample includes 300,000 to 350,000 clones, 80% to 90% seen only once; the top ten take less than 2.5%. The cohort comprised adults aged 18 to 89 years residing in about 25 US areas. Grouping used clinical history reported by participants in a survey and questionnaire. Germline-derived CDR1 and CDR2 are SGHTA and FQGNSA. The CDR3 covers 16 residues. Trimming removed 5 bases from V and 4 bases from J; junction bases left unmatched: 9. Specimen: PBMCs or T cells enriched from blood (not recorded which). The V call is TRBV7-2, the J call TRBJ2-7, with 12 bases matching TRBD1. The clonotype comes from a man aged 30 to 45 who had recovered from COVID-19. CDR3: CASSGRGTGGSYEQYF. For the CDR3, the DNA is TGTGCCAGCAGCGGGAGGGGGACAGGGGGCTCGTACGAGCAGTACTTC.